This T cell receptor beta chain was sequenced for a study of siplizumab effects on memory and regulatory T cells. General study points: A minor fraction of alloreactive clones, and no more, mapped to unstimulated subsets. A significant reduction in alloreactive sequences traceable to unstimulated CD4+ memory cells was produced by siplizumab. The naive T cell population seemed more diverse than memory cells and seemed a major contributor to the alloresponse.

Each sample contributed approximately 96,000 TCR templates to the assay. Sequencing was performed with immunoSEQ multiplex PCR; in TCRdb, only in-frame clones are kept and a portion is missing. There are more than 70,000 clones in the sample; roughly 94% occur only once, and approximately 17% lies in the top ten. Germline CDR1 and CDR2: SGHVS and FQNEAQ. There are 16 residues in the CDR3. Trimming took 5 bases from V and 2 from J; bases not matched to a gene: 5. Concerning this clone: Its specificity is unknown.

This clonotype was sampled from a human donor in good health. The V call is TRBV7-8, the J call TRBJ2-3; TRBD2 aligns across 12 bases. Sequenced sample: CD8+ T cells sorted from blood. The CDR3 sequence: CASSATSGGPTDTQYF. The CDR3 DNA reads as TGTGCCAGCAGCGCGACTAGCGGGGGCCCCACAGATACGCAGTATTTT.